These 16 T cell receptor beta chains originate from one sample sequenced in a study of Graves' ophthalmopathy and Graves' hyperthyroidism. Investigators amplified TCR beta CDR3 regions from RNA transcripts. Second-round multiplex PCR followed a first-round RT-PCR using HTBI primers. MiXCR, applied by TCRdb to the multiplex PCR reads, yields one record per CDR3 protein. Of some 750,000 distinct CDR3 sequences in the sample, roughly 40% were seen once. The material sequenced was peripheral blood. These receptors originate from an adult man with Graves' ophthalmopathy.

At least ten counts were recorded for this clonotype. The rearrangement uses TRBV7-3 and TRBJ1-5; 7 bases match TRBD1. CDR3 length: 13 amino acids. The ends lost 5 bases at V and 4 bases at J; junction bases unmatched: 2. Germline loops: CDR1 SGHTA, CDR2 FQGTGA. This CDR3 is CASSADRNQPQHF. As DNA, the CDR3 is TGTGCCAGCAGCGCGGACAGGAATCAGCCCCAGCATTTT.

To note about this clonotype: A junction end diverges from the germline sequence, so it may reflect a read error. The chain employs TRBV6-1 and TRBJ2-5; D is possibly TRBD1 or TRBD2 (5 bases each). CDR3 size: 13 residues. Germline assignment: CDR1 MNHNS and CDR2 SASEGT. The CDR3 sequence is CASSLGTQETKYF. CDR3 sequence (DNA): TGTGCCAGCAGTCTCGGGACCCAAGAGACCAAGTACTTC.

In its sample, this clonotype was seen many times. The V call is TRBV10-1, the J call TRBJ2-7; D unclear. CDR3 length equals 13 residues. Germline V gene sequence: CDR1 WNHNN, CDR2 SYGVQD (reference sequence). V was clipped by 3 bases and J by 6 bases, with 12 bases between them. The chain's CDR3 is CASSDFETAEQYF. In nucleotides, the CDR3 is TGCGCCAGCAGTGATTTCGAGACGGCCGAGCAGTACTTC.

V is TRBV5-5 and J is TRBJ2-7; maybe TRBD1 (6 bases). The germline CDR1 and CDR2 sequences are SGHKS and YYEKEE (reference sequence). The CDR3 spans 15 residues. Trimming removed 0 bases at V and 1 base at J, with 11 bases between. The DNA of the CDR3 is TGTGCCAGCAGCTTGGTGGGGGCGCATTCCTACGAGCAGTACTTC. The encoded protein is CASSLVGAHSYEQYF.

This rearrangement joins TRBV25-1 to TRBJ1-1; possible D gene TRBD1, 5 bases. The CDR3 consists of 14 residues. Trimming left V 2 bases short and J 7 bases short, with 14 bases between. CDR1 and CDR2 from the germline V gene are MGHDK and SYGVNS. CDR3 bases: TGTGCCAGCAGTGAAACGCAGGGATACGTTGAAGCTTTCTTT. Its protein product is CASSETQGYVEAFF.

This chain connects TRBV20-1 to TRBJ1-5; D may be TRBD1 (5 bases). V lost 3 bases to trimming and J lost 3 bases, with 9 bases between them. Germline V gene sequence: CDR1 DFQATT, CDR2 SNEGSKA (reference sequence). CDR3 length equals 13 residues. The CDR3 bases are TGCAGTGCTAGGGGGGAGAACAATCAGCCCCAGCATTTT. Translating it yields CSARGENNQPQHF.

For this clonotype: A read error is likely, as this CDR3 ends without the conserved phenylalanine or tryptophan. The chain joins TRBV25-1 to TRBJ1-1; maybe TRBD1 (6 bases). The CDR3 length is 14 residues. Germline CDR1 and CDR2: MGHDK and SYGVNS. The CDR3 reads CASSGRGGGDEAFL. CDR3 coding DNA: TGCGCCAGCAGTGGGAGGGGAGGGGGAGATGAAGCTTTCCTT.

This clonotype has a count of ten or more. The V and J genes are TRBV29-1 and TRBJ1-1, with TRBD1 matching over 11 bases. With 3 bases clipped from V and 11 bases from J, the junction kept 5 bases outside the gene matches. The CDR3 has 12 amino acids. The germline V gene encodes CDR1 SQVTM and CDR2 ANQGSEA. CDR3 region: CSVDGQGARAFF. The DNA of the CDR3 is TGCAGCGTTGATGGACAGGGGGCTAGGGCTTTCTTT.

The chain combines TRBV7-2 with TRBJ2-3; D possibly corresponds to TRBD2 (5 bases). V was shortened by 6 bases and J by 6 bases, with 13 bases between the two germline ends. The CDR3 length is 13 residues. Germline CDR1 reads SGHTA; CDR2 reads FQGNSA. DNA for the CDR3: TGTGCCAGCAGTCGAGGGCGCCCGGATACGCAGTATTTT. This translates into CASSRGRPDTQYF.

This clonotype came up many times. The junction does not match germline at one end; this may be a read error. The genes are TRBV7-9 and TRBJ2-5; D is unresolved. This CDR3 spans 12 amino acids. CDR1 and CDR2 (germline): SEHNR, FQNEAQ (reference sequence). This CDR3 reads CASTPVRPDLVF. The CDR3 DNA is TGTGCCAGCACCCCCGTCAGGCCCGATTTAGTCTTC.

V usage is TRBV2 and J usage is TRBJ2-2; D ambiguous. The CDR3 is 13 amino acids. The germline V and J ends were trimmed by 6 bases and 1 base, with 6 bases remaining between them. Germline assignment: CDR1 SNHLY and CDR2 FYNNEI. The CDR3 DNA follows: TGTGCCAGCAGCAACGAGAACACCGGGGAGCTGTTTTTT. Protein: CASSNENTGELFF.

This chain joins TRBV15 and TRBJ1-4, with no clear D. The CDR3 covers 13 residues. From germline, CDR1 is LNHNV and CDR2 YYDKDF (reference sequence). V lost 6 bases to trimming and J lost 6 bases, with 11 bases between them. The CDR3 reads CATSSGRDEKLFF. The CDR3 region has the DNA TGTGCCACCAGTTCAGGCCGGGATGAAAAACTGTTTTTT.

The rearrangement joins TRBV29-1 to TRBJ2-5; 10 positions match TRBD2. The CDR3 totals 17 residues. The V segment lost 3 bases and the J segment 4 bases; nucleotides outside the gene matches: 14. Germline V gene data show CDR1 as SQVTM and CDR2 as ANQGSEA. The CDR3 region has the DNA TGCAGCGTTGACGGGATAGCGGGGGGCTCGTGGGGAGAGACCCAGTACTTC. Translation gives CSVDGIAGGSWGETQYF. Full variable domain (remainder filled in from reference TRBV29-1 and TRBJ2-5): SAVISQKPSRDICQRGTSLTIQCQVDSQVTMMFWYRQQPGQSLTLIATANQGSEATYESGFVIDKFPISRPNLTFSTLTVSNMSPEDSSIYLCSVDGIAGGSWGETQYFGPGTRLLVL.

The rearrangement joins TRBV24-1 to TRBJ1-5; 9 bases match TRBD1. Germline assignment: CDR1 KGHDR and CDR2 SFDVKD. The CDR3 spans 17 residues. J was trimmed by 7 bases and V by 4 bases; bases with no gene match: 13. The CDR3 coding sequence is TGTGCCACCAGTGACCCAGGGACAGGGAATGTTGCGCAGCCCCAGCATTTT. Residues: CATSDPGTGNVAQPQHF.

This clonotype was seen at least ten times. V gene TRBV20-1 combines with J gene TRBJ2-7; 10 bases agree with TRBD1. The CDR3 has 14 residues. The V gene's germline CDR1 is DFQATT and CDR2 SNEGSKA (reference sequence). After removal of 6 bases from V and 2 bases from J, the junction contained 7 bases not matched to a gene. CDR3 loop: CSAAQGQGTYEQYF. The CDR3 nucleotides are TGCAGTGCCGCCCAGGGACAGGGGACCTACGAGCAGTACTTC.

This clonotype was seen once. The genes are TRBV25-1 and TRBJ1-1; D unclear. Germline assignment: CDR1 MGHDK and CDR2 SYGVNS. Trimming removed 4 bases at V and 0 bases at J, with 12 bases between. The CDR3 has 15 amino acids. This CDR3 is CASSAPRRMNTEAFF. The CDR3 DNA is TGTGCCAGCAGTGCTCCGCGGAGGATGAACACTGAAGCTTTCTTT. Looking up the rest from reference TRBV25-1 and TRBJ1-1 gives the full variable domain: EADIYQTPRYLVIGTGKKITLECSQTMGHDKMYWYQQDPGMELHLIHYSYGVNSTEKGDLSSESTVSRIRTEHFPLTLESARPSHTSQYLCASSAPRRMNTEAFFGQGTRLTVV.